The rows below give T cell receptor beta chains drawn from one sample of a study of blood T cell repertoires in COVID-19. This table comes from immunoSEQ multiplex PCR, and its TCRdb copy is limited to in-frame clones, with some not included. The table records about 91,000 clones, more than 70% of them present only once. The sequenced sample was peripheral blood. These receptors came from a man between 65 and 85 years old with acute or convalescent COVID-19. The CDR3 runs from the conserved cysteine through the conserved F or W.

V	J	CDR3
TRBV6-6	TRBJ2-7	CASSLTGGDYEQYF
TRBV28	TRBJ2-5	CASSRLAGGRRETQYF
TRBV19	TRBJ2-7	CASSFRRQGAYEQYF
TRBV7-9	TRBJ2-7	CASSFPLAGGPYEQYF
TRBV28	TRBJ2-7	CASSGQGPPYEQYF
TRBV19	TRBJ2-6	CASSIRGSGANVLTF
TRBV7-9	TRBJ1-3	CASSTGSGNTIYF
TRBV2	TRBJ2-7	CASRTTSGSSHEQYF
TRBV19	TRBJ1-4	CASSSQGGSNEKLFF
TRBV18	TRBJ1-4	CASSPDRGSEKLFF
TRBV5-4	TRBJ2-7	CASSFQRTPFEQYF
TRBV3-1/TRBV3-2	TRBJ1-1	CASSQARTGTEAFF
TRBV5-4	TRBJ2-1	CASSLKRGSSYNEQFF
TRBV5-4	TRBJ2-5	CASSETSPETQYF
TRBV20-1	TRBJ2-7	CSASWQGGSYEQYF
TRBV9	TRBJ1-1	CASSVGQGGNTEAFF
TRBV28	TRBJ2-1	CASSRTSGRAVSFF
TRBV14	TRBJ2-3	CASSNLLAGTDTQYF
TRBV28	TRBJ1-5	CASSSTGIHF
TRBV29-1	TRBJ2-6	CSVGQVSGANVLTF
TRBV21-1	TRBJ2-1	CASSPHNPSSGTYNEQFF
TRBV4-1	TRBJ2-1	CASSQGTNPYNEQFF
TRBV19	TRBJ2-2	CASTISENTGELFF
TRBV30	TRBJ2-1	CAWSDSDEQFF
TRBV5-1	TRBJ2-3	CASSVSGGLTDTQYF
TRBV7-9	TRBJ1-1	CASSLPGQARREAFF
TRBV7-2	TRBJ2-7	CASSLAREGYEQYF
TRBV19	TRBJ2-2	CASSILPAEFTAGELFF
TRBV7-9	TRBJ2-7	CASSLTPEQYF